Below, one T cell receptor beta chain is given with its context. Sequenced by immunoSEQ multiplex PCR; TCRdb stores in-frame clones only, minus some. The table shows around 90,000 clones, with 90% to 95% occurring only once. V lost 5 bases, J lost 5 bases, and 8 bases stayed unmatched. This CDR3 is 16 amino acids long. The germline V gene encodes CDR1 MDHEN and CDR2 SYDVKM. The record originates from a study of T cell responses to AZD1222 COVID-19 vaccine. The V and J genes are TRBV28 and TRBJ2-2, with 10 bases lining up with TRBD2. The sequence derives from an adult in good health. Material: peripheral blood, obtained on day 0 of MenACWY control vaccination. In nucleotides, the CDR3 is TGTGCCAGCAGTAGACAGGCTAGCGGGAGTACCGGGGAGCTGTTTTTT. Translated: CASSRQASGSTGELFF.